This note documents a single T cell receptor beta chain sequence. This CDR3 comprises 14 residues. Germline CDR1 SGDLS, CDR2 YYNGEE. Trimming pared 0 bases from V and 5 bases from J, leaving 9 bases between. These data originate in a study of cytomegalovirus exposure and HLA in healthy donors. The PCR used 60 Vbeta and 13 Jbeta primers. The method was immunoSEQ multiplex PCR; TCRdb's version includes in-frame clones alone and lacks a portion of them. The sample has fewer than 150,000 clones; just under 85% are singletons. What was sequenced was PBMCs. The chain recombines TRBV9 with TRBJ2-1; D unresolved. The TCR originated in a man in his forties in good health and CMV-seropositive. The chain's CDR3 is CASSVESRDNEQFF. The DNA for the CDR3 is TGTGCCAGCAGCGTAGAATCCCGGGACAATGAGCAGTTCTTC. Filled out from reference TRBV9 and TRBJ2-1, the complete variable domain reads DSGVTQTPKHLITATGQRVTLRCSPRSGDLSVYWYQQSLDQGLQFLIQYYNGEERAKGNILERFSAQQFPDLHSELNLSSLELGDSALYFCASSVESRDNEQFFGPGTRLTVL.